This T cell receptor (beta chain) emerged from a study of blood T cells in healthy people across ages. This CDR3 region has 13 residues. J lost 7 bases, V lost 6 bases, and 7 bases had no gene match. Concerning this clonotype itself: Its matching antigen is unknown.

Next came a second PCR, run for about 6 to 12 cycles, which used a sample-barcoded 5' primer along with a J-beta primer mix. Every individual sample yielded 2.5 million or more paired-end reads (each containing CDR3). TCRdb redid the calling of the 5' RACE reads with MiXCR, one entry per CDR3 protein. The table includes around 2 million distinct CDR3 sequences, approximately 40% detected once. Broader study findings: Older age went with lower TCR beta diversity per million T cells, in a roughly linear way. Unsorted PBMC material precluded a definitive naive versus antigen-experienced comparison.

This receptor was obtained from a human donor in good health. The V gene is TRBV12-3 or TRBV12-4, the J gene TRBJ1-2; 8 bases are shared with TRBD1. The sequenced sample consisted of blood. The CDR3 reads CASSPRGRIGYTF. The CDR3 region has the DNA TGTGCCAGCAGCCCCAGGGGGCGCATTGGCTACACCTTC.